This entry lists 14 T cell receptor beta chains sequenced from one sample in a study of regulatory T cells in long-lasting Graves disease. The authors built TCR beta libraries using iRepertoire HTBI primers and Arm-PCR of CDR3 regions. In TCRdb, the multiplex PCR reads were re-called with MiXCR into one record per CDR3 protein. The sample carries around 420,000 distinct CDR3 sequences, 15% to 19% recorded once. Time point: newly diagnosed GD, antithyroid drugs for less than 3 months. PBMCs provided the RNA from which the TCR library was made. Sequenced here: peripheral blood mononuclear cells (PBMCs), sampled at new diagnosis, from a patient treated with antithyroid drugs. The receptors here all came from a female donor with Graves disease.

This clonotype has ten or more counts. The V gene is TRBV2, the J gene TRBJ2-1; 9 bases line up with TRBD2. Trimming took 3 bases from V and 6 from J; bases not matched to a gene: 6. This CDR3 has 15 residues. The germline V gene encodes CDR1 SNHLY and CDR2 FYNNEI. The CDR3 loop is CASSDGLAGSNEQFF. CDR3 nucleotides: TGTGCCAGCAGTGATGGGCTAGCGGGAAGCAATGAGCAGTTCTTC. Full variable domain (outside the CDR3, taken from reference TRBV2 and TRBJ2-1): EPEVTQTPSHQVTQMGQEVILRCVPISNHLYFYWYRQILGQKVEFLVSFYNNEISEKSEIFDDQFSVERPDGSNFTLKIRSTKLEDSAMYFCASSDGLAGSNEQFFGPGTRLTVL.

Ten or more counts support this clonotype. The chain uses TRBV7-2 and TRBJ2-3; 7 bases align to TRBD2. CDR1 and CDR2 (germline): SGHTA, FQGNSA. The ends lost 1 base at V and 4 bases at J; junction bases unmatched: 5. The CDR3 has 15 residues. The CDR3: CASSLDAGEPDTQYF. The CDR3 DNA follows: TGTGCCAGCAGCTTAGATGCGGGAGAGCCAGATACGCAGTATTTT.

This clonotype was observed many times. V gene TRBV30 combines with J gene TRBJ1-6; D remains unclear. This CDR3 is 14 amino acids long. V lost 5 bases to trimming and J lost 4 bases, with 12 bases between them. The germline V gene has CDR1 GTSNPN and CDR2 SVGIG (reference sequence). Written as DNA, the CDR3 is TGTGCCTGGTTATCCGGGAAGTATAATTCACCCCTCCACTTT. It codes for CAWLSGKYNSPLHF.

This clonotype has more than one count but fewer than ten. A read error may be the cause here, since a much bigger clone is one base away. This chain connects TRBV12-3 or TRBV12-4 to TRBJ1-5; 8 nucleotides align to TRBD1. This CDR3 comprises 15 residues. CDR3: CTSSRTGKGNQPQHF. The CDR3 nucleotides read TGTACCAGCAGTCGGACAGGGAAAGGAAATCAGCCCCAGCATTTT.

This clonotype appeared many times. CDR3 region: CASTRTFGQGWQFF. CDR3 in DNA: TGTGCCAGCACCCGGACCTTTGGGCAGGGGTGGCAGTTCTTC. The rearrangement joins TRBV2 to TRBJ2-1, with D tentatively TRBD1 (6 bases). CDR3 length equals 14 residues. V lost 7 bases, J lost 12 bases, and 22 bases lay in between. Germline V CDR1 and CDR2: SNHLY, FYNNEI.

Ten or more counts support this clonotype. CDR3 sequence: CASSYYIGDPYNEQFF. The DNA for the CDR3 is TGTGCCAGCAGTTACTATATCGGGGATCCCTACAATGAGCAGTTCTTC. This chain uses TRBV6-5 with TRBJ2-1; perhaps TRBD2 as D (5 bases). CDR3 size: 16 residues. The germline V gene has CDR1 MNHEY and CDR2 SVGAGI. V was clipped by 1 base and J by 2 bases, with 12 bases between them.

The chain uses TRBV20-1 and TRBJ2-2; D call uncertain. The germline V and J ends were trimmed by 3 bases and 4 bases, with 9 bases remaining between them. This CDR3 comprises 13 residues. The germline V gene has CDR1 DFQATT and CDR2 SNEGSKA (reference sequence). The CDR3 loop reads CSASVYGTGELFF. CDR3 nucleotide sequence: TGCAGTGCTAGTGTCTACGGCACCGGGGAGCTGTTTTTT.

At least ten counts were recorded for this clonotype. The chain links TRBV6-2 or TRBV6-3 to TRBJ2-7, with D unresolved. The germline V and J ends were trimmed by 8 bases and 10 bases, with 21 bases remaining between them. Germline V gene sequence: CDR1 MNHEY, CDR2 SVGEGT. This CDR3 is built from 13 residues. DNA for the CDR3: TGTGCCAGCGGCCCCTTAGGAATCTATGGCCAGTACTTC. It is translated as CASGPLGIYGQYF.

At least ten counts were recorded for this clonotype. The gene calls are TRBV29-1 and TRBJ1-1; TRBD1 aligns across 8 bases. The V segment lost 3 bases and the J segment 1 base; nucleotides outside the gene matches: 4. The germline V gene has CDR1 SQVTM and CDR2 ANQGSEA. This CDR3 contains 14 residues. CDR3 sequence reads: CSVEPDRGNTEAFF. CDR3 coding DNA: TGCAGCGTTGAGCCCGACAGGGGGAACACTGAAGCTTTCTTT.

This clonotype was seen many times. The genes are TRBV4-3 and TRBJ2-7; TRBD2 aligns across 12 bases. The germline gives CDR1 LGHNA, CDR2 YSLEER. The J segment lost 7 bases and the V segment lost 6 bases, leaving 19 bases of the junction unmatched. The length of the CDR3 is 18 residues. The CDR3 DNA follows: TGCGCCAGCAGTCGAGGTCCGACTAGCGGGAGCCCCGAGGGGGAGCAGTACTTC. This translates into CASSRGPTSGSPEGEQYF.

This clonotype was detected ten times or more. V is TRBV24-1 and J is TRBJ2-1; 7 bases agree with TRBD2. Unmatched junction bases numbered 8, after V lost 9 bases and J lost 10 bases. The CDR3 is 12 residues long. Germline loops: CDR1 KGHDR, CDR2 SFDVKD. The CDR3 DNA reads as TGTGCCACCGGGAGGGAGGGGCCCGAGCAGTTCTTC. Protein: CATGREGPEQFF.

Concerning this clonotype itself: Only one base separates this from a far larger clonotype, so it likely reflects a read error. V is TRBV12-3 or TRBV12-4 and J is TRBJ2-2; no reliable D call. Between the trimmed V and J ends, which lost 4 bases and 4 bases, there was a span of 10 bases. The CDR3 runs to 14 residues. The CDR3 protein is CASSYSVGTGELFF. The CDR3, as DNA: TGTGCCAGCAGTTACTCTGTGGGCACCGGGGAGCTGTTTTTT.

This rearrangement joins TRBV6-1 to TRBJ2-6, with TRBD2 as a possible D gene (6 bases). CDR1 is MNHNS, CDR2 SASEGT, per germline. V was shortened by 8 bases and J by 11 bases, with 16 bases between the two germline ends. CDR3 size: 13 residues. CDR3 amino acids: CASVTGGADVLTF. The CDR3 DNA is TGTGCCAGCGTAACCGGGGGAGCCGACGTCCTGACTTTC.

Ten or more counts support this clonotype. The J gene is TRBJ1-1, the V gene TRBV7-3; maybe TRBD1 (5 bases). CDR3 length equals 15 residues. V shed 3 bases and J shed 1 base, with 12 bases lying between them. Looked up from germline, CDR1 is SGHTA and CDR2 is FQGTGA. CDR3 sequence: CASSLLGGQNTEAFF. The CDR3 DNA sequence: TGTGCCAGCAGCTTGCTCGGAGGACAGAACACTGAAGCTTTCTTT.